Below, 4 T cell receptor beta chains from the same sample are listed, as sequenced in a study of beta chain features in type 1 diabetes (dated by TCRdb to the late 2010s). What the research found in general, with its limitations: In all four CD4+ subsets, TCRB CDR3 length was moderately but significantly shorter in type 1 diabetes patients.

These receptors lack a known antigen. The library was built by means of the immunoSEQ multiplex PCR assay. The entire amount of isolated RNA was reverse transcribed using the High Capacity cDNA Reverse Transcription Kit, so the sequenced TCRB transcripts were expressed ones. TCRdb retrieved this table from immuneACCESS and kept in-frame rearrangements only. Not all clones are present; in checked studies, unresolved V genes account for under half, and no reason is known for the remainder. The table for this sample lists around 280,000 clones; about 15% of them were counted only once. Jointly, the top ten make up roughly 0.015% of the sample. Material for sequencing was naive CD4+ T cells from blood. The sample's cell subset or site label, decoded: true naive CD4+ T cells. The receptor source for this set is a man between 18 and 35 years old with type 1 diabetes.

This clone was observed a handful of times. The J gene is TRBJ2-7, the V gene TRBV30; 8 nucleotides match TRBD2. CDR1 and CDR2 from the germline V gene are GTSNPN and SVGIG (reference sequence). This CDR3 contains 14 residues. V dropped 1 base and J dropped 5; count of bases not matched to a gene: 7. The CDR3: CAWSGNGGANEQYF. CDR3 in DNA: TGTGCCTGGAGTGGCAACGGGGGGGCTAACGAGCAGTACTTC.

This clone has just a few counts. The chain combines TRBV1 with TRBJ1-1. TRBV1 is a documented pseudogene. This CDR3 region has 13 residues. The CDR3 reads CTSSQGKETEAFF. CDR3 DNA sequence: TGCACCAGCAGCCAAGGTAAGGAGACTGAAGCTTTCTTT.

The CDR3 sequence: CASSPGLSRGNYGYTF. CDR3 DNA sequence: TGCGCCAGCAGCCCAGGATTGTCCAGGGGAAACTATGGCTACACCTTC. The rearrangement joins TRBV4-1 to TRBJ1-2; D might be TRBD1 (6 bases). V gave up 4 bases and J gave up 2 bases, with 17 bases separating them. CDR3 length equals 16 residues. Germline-derived CDR1 and CDR2 are MGHRA and YSYEKL.

This chain connects TRBV6-6 to TRBJ2-2; 10 bases map to TRBD1. This CDR3 region has 14 residues. CDR1 and CDR2 (germline): MNHNY, SVGAGI (reference sequence). Trimming at V came to 6 bases and at J to 7 bases, leaving 5 bases not matched to a gene. CDR3 sequence reads: CASSRQGADGELFF. The CDR3 DNA reads TGTGCCAGCAGCCGACAGGGGGCGGACGGGGAGCTGTTTTTT.